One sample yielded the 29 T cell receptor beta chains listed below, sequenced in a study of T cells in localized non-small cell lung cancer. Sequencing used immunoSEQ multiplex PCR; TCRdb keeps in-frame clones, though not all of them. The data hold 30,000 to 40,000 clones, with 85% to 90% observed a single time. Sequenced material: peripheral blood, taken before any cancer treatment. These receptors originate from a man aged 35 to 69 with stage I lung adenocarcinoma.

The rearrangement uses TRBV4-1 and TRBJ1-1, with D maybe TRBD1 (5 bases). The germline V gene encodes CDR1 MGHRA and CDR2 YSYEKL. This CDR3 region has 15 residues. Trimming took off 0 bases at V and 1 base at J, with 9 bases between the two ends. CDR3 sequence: CASSQDFQGNTEAFF. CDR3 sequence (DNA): TGCGCCAGCAGCCAAGATTTCCAGGGGAACACTGAAGCTTTCTTT.

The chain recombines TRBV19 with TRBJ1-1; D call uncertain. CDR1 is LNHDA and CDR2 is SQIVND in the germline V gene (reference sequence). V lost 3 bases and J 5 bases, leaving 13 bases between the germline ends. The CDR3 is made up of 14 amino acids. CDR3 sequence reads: CASSIARIKTEAFF. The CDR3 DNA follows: TGTGCCAGTAGTATCGCACGGATTAAAACTGAAGCTTTCTTT.

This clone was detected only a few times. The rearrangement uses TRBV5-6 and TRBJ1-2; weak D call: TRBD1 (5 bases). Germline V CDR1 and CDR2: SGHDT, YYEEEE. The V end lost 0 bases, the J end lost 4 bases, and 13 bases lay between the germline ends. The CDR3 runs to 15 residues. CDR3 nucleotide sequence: TGTGCCAGCAGCTTGGAGGGGACGGTGATCTATGGCTACACCTTC. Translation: CASSLEGTVIYGYTF.

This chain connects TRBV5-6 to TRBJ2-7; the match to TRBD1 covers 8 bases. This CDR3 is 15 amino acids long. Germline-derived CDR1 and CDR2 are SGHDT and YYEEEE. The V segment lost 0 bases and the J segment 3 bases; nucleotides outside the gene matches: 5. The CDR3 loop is CASSLGLGQDYEQYF. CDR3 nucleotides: TGTGCCAGCAGCTTGGGTTTGGGACAGGACTACGAGCAGTACTTC.

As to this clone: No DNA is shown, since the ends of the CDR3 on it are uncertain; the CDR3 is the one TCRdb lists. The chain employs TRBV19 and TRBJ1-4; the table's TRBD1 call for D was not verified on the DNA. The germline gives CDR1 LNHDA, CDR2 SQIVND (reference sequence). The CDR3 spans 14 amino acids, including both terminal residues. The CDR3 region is CASSHRGQVKNCFF.

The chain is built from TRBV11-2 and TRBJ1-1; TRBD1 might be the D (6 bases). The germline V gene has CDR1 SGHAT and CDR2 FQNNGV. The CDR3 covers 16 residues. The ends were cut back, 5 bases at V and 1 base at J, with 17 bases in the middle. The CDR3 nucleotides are TGTGCCAGCAGCCGCCCGGGAAAGGGGGAGAACACTGAAGCTTTCTTT. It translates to CASSRPGKGENTEAFF.

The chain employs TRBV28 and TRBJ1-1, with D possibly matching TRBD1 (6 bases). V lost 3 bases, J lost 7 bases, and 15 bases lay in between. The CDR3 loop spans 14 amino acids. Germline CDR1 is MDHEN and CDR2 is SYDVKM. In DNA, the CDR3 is TGTGCCAGCAGTTTCTACAGGGCTACCTATGAAGCTTTCTTT. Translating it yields CASSFYRATYEAFF. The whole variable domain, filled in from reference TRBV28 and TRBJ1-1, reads DVKVTQSSRYLVKRTGEKVFLECVQDMDHENMFWYRQDPGLGLRLIYFSYDVKMKEKGDIPEGYSVSREKKERFSLILESASTNQTSMYLCASSFYRATYEAFFGQGTRLTVV.

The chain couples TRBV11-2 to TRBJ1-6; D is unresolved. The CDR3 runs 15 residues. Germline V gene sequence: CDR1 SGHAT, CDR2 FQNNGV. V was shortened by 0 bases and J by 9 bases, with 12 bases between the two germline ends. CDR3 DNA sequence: TGTGCCAGCAGCTTAGAAACGGGCGGATTTTCACCCCTCCACTTT. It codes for CASSLETGGFSPLHF.

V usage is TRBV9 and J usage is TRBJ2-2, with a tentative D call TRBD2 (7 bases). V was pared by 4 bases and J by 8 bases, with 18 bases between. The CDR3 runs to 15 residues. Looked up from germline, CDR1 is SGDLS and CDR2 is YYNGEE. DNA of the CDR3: TGTGCCAGCAGCCCGTGGGGGGGGCAAGTAGGGGAGCTGTTTTTT. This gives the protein CASSPWGGQVGELFF. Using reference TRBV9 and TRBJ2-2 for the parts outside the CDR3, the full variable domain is DSGVTQTPKHLITATGQRVTLRCSPRSGDLSVYWYQQSLDQGLQFLIQYYNGEERAKGNILERFSAQQFPDLHSELNLSSLELGDSALYFCASSPWGGQVGELFFGEGSRLTVL.

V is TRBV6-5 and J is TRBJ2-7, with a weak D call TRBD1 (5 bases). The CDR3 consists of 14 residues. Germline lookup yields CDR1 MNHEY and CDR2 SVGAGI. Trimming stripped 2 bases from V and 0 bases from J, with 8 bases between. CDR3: CASSYDRGSYEQYF. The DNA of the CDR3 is TGTGCCAGCAGTTACGACAGAGGCTCCTACGAGCAGTACTTC.

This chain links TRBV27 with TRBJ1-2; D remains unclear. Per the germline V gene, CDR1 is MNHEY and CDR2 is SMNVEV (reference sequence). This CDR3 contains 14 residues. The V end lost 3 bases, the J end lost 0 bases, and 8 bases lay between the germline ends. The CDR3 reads CASSFPPANYGYTF. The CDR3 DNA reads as TGTGCCAGCAGTTTCCCTCCAGCTAACTATGGCTACACCTTC.

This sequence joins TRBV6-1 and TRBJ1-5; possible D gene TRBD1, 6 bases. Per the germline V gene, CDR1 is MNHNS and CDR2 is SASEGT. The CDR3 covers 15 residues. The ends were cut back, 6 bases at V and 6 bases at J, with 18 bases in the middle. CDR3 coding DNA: TGTGCCAGCAGCGCGGTTCAGGGGTATGGTCAGCCCCAGCATTTT. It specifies CASSAVQGYGQPQHF.

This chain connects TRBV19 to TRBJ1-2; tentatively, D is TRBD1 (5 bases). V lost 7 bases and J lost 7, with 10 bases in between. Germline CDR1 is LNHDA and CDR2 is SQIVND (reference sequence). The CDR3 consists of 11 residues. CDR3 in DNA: TGTGCCAGTATTGGGACGGGTGGCTACACCTTC. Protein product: CASIGTGGYTF.

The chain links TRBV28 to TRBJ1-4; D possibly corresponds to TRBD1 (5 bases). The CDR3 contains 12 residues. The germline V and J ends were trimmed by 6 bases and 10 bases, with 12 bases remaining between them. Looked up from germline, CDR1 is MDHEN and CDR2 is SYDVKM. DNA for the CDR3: TGTGCCAGCAGGGCCCCTGGGGGAAAACTGTTTTTT. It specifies CASRAPGGKLFF. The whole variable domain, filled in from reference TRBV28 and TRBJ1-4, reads DVKVTQSSRYLVKRTGEKVFLECVQDMDHENMFWYRQDPGLGLRLIYFSYDVKMKEKGDIPEGYSVSREKKERFSLILESASTNQTSMYLCASRAPGGKLFFGSGTQLSVL.

The CDR3 DNA sequence: TGTGCCAGTAGCCTTCAGGTAGGCACAGATACGCAGTATTTT. Translating gives CASSLQVGTDTQYF. The chain couples TRBV19 to TRBJ2-3; D gene unclear. V lost 6 bases to trimming and J lost 1 base, with 11 bases between them. The CDR3 covers 14 residues. In germline, CDR1 is LNHDA, CDR2 SQIVND (reference sequence).

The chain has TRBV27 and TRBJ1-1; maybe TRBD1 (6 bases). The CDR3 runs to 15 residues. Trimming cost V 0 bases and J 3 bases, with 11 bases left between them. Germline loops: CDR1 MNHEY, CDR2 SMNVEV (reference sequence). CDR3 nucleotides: TGTGCCAGCAGTTTATCGGCCAGGGGAGACACTGAAGCTTTCTTT. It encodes CASSLSARGDTEAFF.

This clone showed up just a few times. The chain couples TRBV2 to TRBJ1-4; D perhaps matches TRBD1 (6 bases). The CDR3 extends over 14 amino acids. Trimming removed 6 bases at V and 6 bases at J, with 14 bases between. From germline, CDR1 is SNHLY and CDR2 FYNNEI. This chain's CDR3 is CASRNRVGDEKLFF. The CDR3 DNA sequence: TGTGCCAGCAGAAACAGGGTGGGGGATGAAAAACTGTTTTTT.

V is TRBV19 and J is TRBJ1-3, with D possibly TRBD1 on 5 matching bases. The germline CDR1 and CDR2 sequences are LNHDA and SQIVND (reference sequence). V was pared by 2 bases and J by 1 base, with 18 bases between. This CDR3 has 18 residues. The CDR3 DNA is TGTGCCAGTAGTATATTGACGGGACTGCCCAAATCTGGAAACACCATATATTTT. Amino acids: CASSILTGLPKSGNTIYF.

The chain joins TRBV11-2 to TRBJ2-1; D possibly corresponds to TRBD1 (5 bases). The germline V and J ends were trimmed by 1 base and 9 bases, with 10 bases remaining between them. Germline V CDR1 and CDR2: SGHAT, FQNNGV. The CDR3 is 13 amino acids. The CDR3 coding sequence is TGTGCCAGCAGCTTAGGCCAGGGTACTGAGCAGTTCTTC. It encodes CASSLGQGTEQFF.

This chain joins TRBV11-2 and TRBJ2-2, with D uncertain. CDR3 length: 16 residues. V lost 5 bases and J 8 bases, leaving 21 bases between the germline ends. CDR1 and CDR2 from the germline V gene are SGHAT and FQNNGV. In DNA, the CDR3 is TGTGCCAGCAGCCGACCAATTGGCCCTCAAGGAGGGGAGCTGTTTTTT. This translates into CASSRPIGPQGGELFF.

CDR3 amino acids: CASSLVGGGRAGELFF. The CDR3 DNA reads as TGTGCCAGCAGTTTAGTAGGCGGGGGGCGAGCCGGGGAGCTGTTTTTT. The chain is built from TRBV27 and TRBJ2-2; 8 bases agree with TRBD2. V was clipped by 2 bases and J by 6 bases; unmatched bases: 8. Looked up from germline, CDR1 is MNHEY and CDR2 is SMNVEV (reference sequence). The CDR3 totals 16 residues.

CDR3 region: CASTPGGNTEAFF. The CDR3 coding sequence is TGCGCCAGCACCCCCGGAGGGAACACTGAAGCTTTCTTT. The chain carries TRBV5-1 and TRBJ1-1; D call uncertain. The V end lost 6 bases, the J end lost 1 base, and 10 bases lay between the germline ends. The CDR3 consists of 13 residues. CDR1 SGHRS and CDR2 YFSETQ come from the germline V gene.

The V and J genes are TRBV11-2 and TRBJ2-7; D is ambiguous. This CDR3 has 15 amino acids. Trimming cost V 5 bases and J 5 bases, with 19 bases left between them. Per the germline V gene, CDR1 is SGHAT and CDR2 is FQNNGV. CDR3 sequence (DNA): TGTGCCAGCAGCCCCCCAAATACGAAGTCCAACGAGCAGTACTTC. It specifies CASSPPNTKSNEQYF.

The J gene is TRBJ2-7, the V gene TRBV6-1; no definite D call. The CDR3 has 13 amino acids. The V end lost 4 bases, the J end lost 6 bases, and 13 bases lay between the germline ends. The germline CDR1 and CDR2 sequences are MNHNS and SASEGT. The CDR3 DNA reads TGTGCCAGCAGTGCCTGGATGTCCGGCGAGCAGTACTTC. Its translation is CASSAWMSGEQYF.

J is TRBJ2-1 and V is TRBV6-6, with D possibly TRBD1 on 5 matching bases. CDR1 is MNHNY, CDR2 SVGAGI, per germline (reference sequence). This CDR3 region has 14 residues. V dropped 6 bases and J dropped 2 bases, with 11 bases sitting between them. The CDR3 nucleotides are TGTGCCAGCAGCAGACAGACCACCTACAATGAGCAGTTCTTC. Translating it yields CASSRQTTYNEQFF.

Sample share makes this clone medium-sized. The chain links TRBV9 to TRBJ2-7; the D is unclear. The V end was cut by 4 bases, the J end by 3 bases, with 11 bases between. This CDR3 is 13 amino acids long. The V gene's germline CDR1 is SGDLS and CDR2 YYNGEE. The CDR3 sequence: CASSPMVGYEQYF. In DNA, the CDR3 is TGTGCCAGCAGCCCCATGGTTGGCTACGAGCAGTACTTC.

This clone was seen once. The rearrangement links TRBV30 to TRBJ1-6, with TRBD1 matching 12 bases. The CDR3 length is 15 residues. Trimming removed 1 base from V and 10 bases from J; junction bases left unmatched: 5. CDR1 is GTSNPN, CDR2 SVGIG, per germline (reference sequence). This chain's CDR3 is CAWSEGTGGRSPLHF. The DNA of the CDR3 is TGTGCCTGGAGTGAGGGGACAGGGGGCCGATCACCCCTCCACTTT.

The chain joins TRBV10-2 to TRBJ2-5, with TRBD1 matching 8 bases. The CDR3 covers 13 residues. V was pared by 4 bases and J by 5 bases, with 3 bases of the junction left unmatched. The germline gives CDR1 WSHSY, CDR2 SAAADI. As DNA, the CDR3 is TGCGCCAGCAGTGGGGACAGGTCGGAGACCCAGTACTTC. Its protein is CASSGDRSETQYF.

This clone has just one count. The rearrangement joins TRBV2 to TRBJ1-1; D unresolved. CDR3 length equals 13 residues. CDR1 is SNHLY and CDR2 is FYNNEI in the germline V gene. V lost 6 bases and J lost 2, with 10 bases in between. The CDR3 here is CASRAGVNTEAFF. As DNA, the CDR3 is TGTGCCAGCAGAGCGGGCGTAAACACTGAAGCTTTCTTT.